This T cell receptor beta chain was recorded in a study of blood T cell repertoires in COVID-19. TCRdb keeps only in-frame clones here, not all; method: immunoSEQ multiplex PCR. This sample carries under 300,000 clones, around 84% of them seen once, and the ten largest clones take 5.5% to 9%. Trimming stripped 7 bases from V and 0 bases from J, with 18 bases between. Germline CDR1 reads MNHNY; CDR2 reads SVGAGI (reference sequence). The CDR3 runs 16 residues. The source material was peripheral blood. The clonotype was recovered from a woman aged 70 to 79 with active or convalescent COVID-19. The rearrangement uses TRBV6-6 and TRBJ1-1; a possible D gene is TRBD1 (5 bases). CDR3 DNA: TGTGCCAGCACCCCCTTGGGGGGGAACATGAACACTGAAGCTTTCTTT. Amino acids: CASTPLGGNMNTEAFF.